One sample yielded the 15 T cell receptor beta chains listed below, sequenced in a study of T cell repertoires in cytomegalovirus infection. One entry per CDR3 protein results from TCRdb running MiXCR on the reads. Here the sample spans over 450,000 distinct CDR3 sequences, roughly 10% being singletons. The source material was PBMCs. The receptors shown here come from a human donor in good health (CMV status not recorded). Some clones in this sample may be carry-over from other donors' samples.

Many counts were recorded for this clonotype. The genes are TRBV11-2 and TRBJ2-5, with a tentative D call TRBD2 (5 bases). Germline V gene lookup returns CDR1 SGHAT and CDR2 FQNNGV. V was pared by 7 bases and J by 5 bases, with 14 bases between. This CDR3 comprises 13 residues. The CDR3 bases are TGTGCCAGCAACCGGGAAGCGAGGGAGACCCAGTACTTC. As protein: CASNREARETQYF.

This sequence joins TRBV12-3 or TRBV12-4 and TRBJ2-7; D call uncertain. The CDR3 is 14 amino acids. Trimming took 1 base from V and 6 from J, leaving 13 bases between them. The CDR3 reads CASSLVAGYGEQYF. In nucleotides, the CDR3 is TGTGCCAGCAGTTTAGTGGCAGGATACGGCGAGCAGTACTTC.

This clonotype was counted only a few times. The chain couples TRBV10-3 to TRBJ2-5, with TRBD1 identical over 10 bases. The V segment lost 4 bases and the J segment 5 bases; nucleotides outside the gene matches: 1. Germline V CDR1 and CDR2: ENHRY, SYGVKD. The length of the CDR3 is 13 residues. DNA for the CDR3: TGTGCCATCAGTGCGGGACAGGGGGAGACCCAGTACTTC. It is translated as CAISAGQGETQYF.

The chain couples TRBV27 to TRBJ2-4, with D tentatively TRBD1 or TRBD2 (6 bases each). Trimming took off 5 bases at V and 7 bases at J, with 15 bases between the two ends. CDR3 length: 14 amino acids. Germline CDR1 is MNHEY and CDR2 is SMNVEV (reference sequence). The CDR3 region is CASSPAGHQNIQYF. The CDR3, as DNA: TGTGCCAGCAGTCCGGCGGGACACCAGAACATTCAGTACTTC.

This clonotype was seen repeatedly, ten times or more. CDR3 DNA sequence: TGTGCCAGCAGCTTAGGGACAGGGCGGTTTGTCTATGGCTACACCTTC. This translates into CASSLGTGRFVYGYTF. V gene TRBV7-9 combines with J gene TRBJ1-2; TRBD1 matches at 8 bases. After removal of 1 base from V and 4 bases from J, the junction contained 8 bases not matched to a gene. Germline CDR1 and CDR2: SEHNR and FQNEAQ (reference sequence). This CDR3 has 16 amino acids. The entire variable domain, with the rest obtained from reference TRBV7-9 and TRBJ1-2, is as follows: DTGVSQNPRHKITKRGQNVTFRCDPISEHNRLYWYRQTLGQGPEFLTYFQNEAQLEKSRLLSDRFSAERPKGSFSTLEIQRTEQGDSAMYLCASSLGTGRFVYGYTFGSGTRLTVV.

This clonotype was recorded at least ten times. The chain links TRBV12-3 or TRBV12-4 to TRBJ2-2, with TRBD2 as a possible D gene (6 bases). This CDR3 has 16 amino acids. Between the trimmed V and J ends, which lost 6 bases and 1 base, there was a span of 15 bases. This CDR3 is CASRDPGLWNTGELFF. In DNA form, the CDR3 reads TGTGCCAGCAGGGACCCGGGACTGTGGAACACCGGGGAGCTGTTTTTT.

In this sample, this clonotype turned up many times. The genes are TRBV27 and TRBJ1-5; 8 bases line up with TRBD1. Germline V gives CDR1 MNHEY, CDR2 SMNVEV (reference sequence). CDR3 length: 15 amino acids. Trimming at V came to 5 bases and at J to 6 bases, leaving 9 bases not matched to a gene. For the CDR3, the DNA is TGTGCCAGCAGTCTTTCACAGGGGGGAGGTCAGCCCCAGCATTTT. Protein product: CASSLSQGGGQPQHF.

This clonotype was detected ten times or more. The chain uses TRBV7-8 and TRBJ2-7; a weak D match, TRBD2 (5 bases). The germline CDR1 and CDR2 sequences are SGHVS and FQNEAQ. Trimming shortened V by 0 bases and J by 7 bases, and 10 bases separated the two germline ends. The CDR3 covers 13 residues. The CDR3 region has the DNA TGTGCCAGCAGCTTAGCGGACTGGAGTGAGCAGTACTTC. It codes for CASSLADWSEQYF.

This clonotype was counted at least ten times. The chain links TRBV7-8 to TRBJ1-1, with TRBD1 matching 8 bases. V lost 3 bases and J lost 1; bases outside the gene matches: 7. CDR1 is SGHVS, CDR2 FQNEAQ, per germline. The CDR3 is 16 residues long. The CDR3 is CASSFGQGRGNTEAFF. The CDR3 bases are TGTGCCAGCAGCTTCGGACAGGGAAGGGGGAACACTGAAGCTTTCTTT.

This clonotype was detected only a few times. This chain links TRBV5-1 with TRBJ2-4, with D possibly being TRBD2 (6 bases). This CDR3 has 14 amino acids. The V end was cut by 2 bases, the J end by 7 bases, with 13 bases between. From germline, CDR1 is SGHRS and CDR2 YFSETQ. CDR3 coding DNA: TGCGCCAGCAGCTTAGAGGGGAGGAGGAACATTCAGTACTTC. Protein product: CASSLEGRRNIQYF.

The V and J genes are TRBV12-3 or TRBV12-4 and TRBJ2-3; 7 bases line up with TRBD2. The CDR3 sequence is 15 residues long. V was pared by 2 bases and J by 4 bases, with 6 bases of the junction left unmatched. The CDR3 DNA follows: TGTGCCAGCAGTTTAAGACTAGCTCTCGCAGATACGCAGTATTTT. This translates into CASSLRLALADTQYF.

This clonotype was observed a handful of times. The chain joins TRBV5-5 to TRBJ2-5; 7 bases align to TRBD1. The CDR3 totals 15 residues. The germline V gene has CDR1 SGHKS and CDR2 YYEKEE (reference sequence). The V and J ends lost 1 base and 5 bases, in that order; junction bases with no gene match: 8. In nucleotides, the CDR3 is TGTGCCAGCAGCTTGACCGGGACAGTAAGCGAGACCCAGTACTTC. Translating gives CASSLTGTVSETQYF.

This clonotype was counted many times. The chain employs TRBV7-6 and TRBJ1-6; maybe TRBD1 (5 bases). Germline CDR1 is SGHVS and CDR2 is FNYEAQ. V lost 3 bases and J 6 bases, leaving 21 bases between the germline ends. The CDR3 length is 18 residues. The CDR3 here is CASSFYLAGRVSNSPLHF. The CDR3 nucleotides are TGTGCCAGCAGCTTCTACCTGGCTGGCAGGGTATCTAATTCACCCCTCCACTTT.

The CDR3 here is CASSKVTGVKAFF. CDR3 DNA sequence: TGTGCCAGCAGCAAGGTGACTGGGGTGAAAGCTTTCTTT. The V gene is TRBV7-9, the J gene TRBJ1-1; D call uncertain. The CDR3 runs 13 residues. V lost 5 bases, J lost 9 bases, and 16 bases lay in between. CDR1 and CDR2 from the germline V gene are SEHNR and FQNEAQ (reference sequence).

There are a few counts of this clonotype. V and J are TRBV6-1 and TRBJ2-2; TRBD1 agrees at 8 bases. V lost 8 bases and J lost 6; bases outside the gene matches: 8. Germline values: CDR1 MNHNS, CDR2 SASEGT. CDR3 length: 14 amino acids. CDR3 loop: CASSILDRAGELFF. In DNA form, the CDR3 reads TGTGCCAGCTCGATATTGGACAGGGCCGGGGAGCTGTTTTTT.